Below are 26 T cell receptor beta chains sequenced from a single sample in a study of T cell changes during pregnancy in multiple sclerosis. The protocol was immunoSEQ multiplex PCR, while the TCRdb copy is restricted to in-frame clones and leaves out a portion. The sample yields around 72,000 clones, about 90% seen once. This specimen was CD4+ T cells from peripheral blood mononuclear cells, taken before pregnancy. These receptors came from a female donor with multiple sclerosis, enrolled in a pregnancy study.

V gene TRBV5-1 combines with J gene TRBJ2-5; a possible D gene is TRBD2 (6 bases). Germline assignment: CDR1 SGHRS and CDR2 YFSETQ. This CDR3 is built from 21 residues. Trimming cost V 0 bases and J 2 bases, with 29 bases left between them. CDR3: CASSLGRGKVSGLSQQETQYF. The DNA for the CDR3 is TGCGCCAGCAGCTTGGGTCGGGGGAAGGTTAGCGGACTAAGCCAACAAGAGACCCAGTACTTC.

V usage is TRBV9 and J usage is TRBJ1-3, with D possibly being TRBD1 (6 bases). Germline-derived CDR1 and CDR2 are SGDLS and YYNGEE. The V gene lost 1 base and the J gene lost 4 bases, with 15 bases spanning the gap. The CDR3 length is 16 residues. For the CDR3, the DNA is TGTGCCAGCAGCGTAAATTCGCAGGGGTCCGGAAACACCATATATTTT. It codes for CASSVNSQGSGNTIYF.

The rearrangement links TRBV10-3 to TRBJ2-7, with 9 bases matching TRBD1. J was trimmed by 5 bases and V by 6 bases; bases with no gene match: 8. This CDR3 is built from 14 residues. Germline V gene data show CDR1 as ENHRY and CDR2 as SYGVKD. CDR3: CAIRAGTGSDEQYF. CDR3 nucleotide sequence: TGTGCCATCAGAGCCGGGACAGGGAGCGACGAGCAGTACTTC.

CDR3: CASMIVAGSEQFF. In nucleotides, the CDR3 is TGTGCCAGCATGATCGTCGCGGGAAGTGAGCAGTTCTTC. The chain joins TRBV6-5 to TRBJ2-1; possible D gene TRBD2, 6 bases. The germline V and J ends were trimmed by 7 bases and 9 bases, with 16 bases remaining between them. CDR3 size: 13 residues. Per germline, CDR1 MNHEY and CDR2 SVGAGI.

This chain connects TRBV7-3 to TRBJ2-5; 7 nucleotides agree with TRBD1. This CDR3 contains 13 residues. Looked up from germline, CDR1 is SGHTA and CDR2 is FQGTGA. Trimming cost V 4 bases and J 4 bases; bases outside gene matches: 3. This chain's CDR3 is CASSWDSGETQYF. The CDR3 nucleotides are TGTGCCAGCAGCTGGGACAGTGGAGAGACCCAGTACTTC.

The rearrangement joins TRBV10-3 to TRBJ1-1, with 7 bases that match TRBD1. Germline values: CDR1 ENHRY, CDR2 SYGVKD. Trimming removed 4 bases from V and 4 bases from J; junction bases left unmatched: 3. The CDR3 loop spans 13 amino acids. CDR3 DNA sequence: TGTGCCATCAGTGCCTGGGACAGCACTGAAGCTTTCTTT. Translating it yields CAISAWDSTEAFF.

The chain couples TRBV30 to TRBJ2-6; D is possibly TRBD2 (5 bases). The CDR3 has 15 amino acids. The germline V and J ends were trimmed by 4 bases and 0 bases, with 10 bases remaining between them. CDR1 is GTSNPN and CDR2 is SVGIG in the germline V gene (reference sequence). CDR3 bases: TGTGCCTGGAAATTCGGGGACTCTGGGGCCAACGTCCTGACTTTC. Amino acid sequence: CAWKFGDSGANVLTF.

The rearrangement links TRBV7-3 to TRBJ2-5, with 7 bases lining up with TRBD1. CDR3 size: 13 residues. CDR1 is SGHTA and CDR2 is FQGTGA in the germline V gene. V gave up 5 bases and J gave up 4 bases; unmatched junction bases: 4. CDR3 sequence: CASSPYRGETQYF. Written as DNA, the CDR3 is TGTGCCAGCAGCCCTTACAGGGGAGAGACCCAGTACTTC.

This chain links TRBV20-1 with TRBJ1-2, with TRBD1 identical over 7 bases. Germline loops: CDR1 DFQATT, CDR2 SNEGSKA (reference sequence). The junction had 3 bases not matched to a gene; V was cut back by 4 bases and J by 7 bases. The CDR3 has 11 residues. The CDR3 nucleotides read TGCAGTGCTACAACAGGGGTTGGCTACACCTTC. It encodes CSATTGVGYTF.

The chain uses TRBV7-2 and TRBJ2-2; 7 bases match TRBD1. This CDR3 spans 14 amino acids. Germline CDR1 reads SGHTA; CDR2 reads FQGNSA. Germline trimming cut 6 bases from V and 6 bases from J; bases unmatched to any gene: 7. Written as DNA, the CDR3 is TGTGCCAGCAGTCAATCCACAGGGGCCGGGGAGCTGTTTTTT. As protein: CASSQSTGAGELFF.

The rearrangement links TRBV27 to TRBJ2-5; D gene unclear. Trimming shortened V by 5 bases and J by 1 base, and 11 bases separated the two germline ends. CDR1 is MNHEY, CDR2 SMNVEV, per germline (reference sequence). The CDR3 is 14 residues long. The CDR3 DNA reads TGTGCCAGCAGTCCGAGTCACTTCCAAGAGACCCAGTACTTC. This translates into CASSPSHFQETQYF.

V and J are TRBV6-1 and TRBJ2-3; TRBD2 is a possible D gene (6 bases). CDR3 length equals 16 residues. V dropped 2 bases and J dropped 0 bases, with 12 bases sitting between them. CDR1 is MNHNS and CDR2 is SASEGT in the germline V gene. CDR3 coding DNA: TGTGCCAGCAGTGAATTAGCGGAACCTAGCACAGATACGCAGTATTTT. As protein: CASSELAEPSTDTQYF.

This clone has only a few counts. This chain joins TRBV6-1 and TRBJ1-6; weak D call: TRBD1 (5 bases). The CDR3 sequence is 14 residues long. V was cut by 4 bases and J by 7 bases, with 11 bases left in between. Germline-derived CDR1 and CDR2 are MNHNS and SASEGT. The CDR3 loop reads CASSVKTANSPLHF. The CDR3 coding sequence is TGTGCCAGCAGTGTCAAGACAGCCAATTCACCCCTCCACTTT.

This chain connects TRBV7-2 to TRBJ2-3; 7 bases are shared with TRBD1. The ends lost 7 bases at V and 0 bases at J; junction bases unmatched: 7. From germline, CDR1 is SGHTA and CDR2 FQGNSA. This CDR3 is 15 amino acids long. The CDR3 coding sequence is TGTGCCAGCACCCAAGGGGGCGTGAGCACAGATACGCAGTATTTT. This encodes CASTQGGVSTDTQYF.

The chain recombines TRBV5-1 with TRBJ1-2, with 8 bases matching TRBD1. J gave up 3 bases and V 4 bases, and 5 bases lay outside the gene matches. CDR1 and CDR2 (germline): SGHRS, YFSETQ. This CDR3 spans 14 amino acids. The CDR3 coding sequence is TGCGCCAGCAGCGCGGACAGGGAATACTATGGCTACACCTTC. Amino acid sequence: CASSADREYYGYTF.

This chain connects TRBV18 to TRBJ2-7; D is uncertain. This CDR3 comprises 15 residues. The V end lost 2 bases, the J end lost 2 bases, and 13 bases lay between the germline ends. Germline values: CDR1 KGHSH, CDR2 LQKENI. The CDR3 nucleotides are TGTGCCAGCTCACCAGGCAGAAACAGACCCTACGAGCAGTACTTC. This sequence encodes CASSPGRNRPYEQYF. Filled out from reference TRBV18 and TRBJ2-7, the complete variable domain reads NAGVMQNPRHLVRRRGQEARLRCSPMKGHSHVYWYRQLPEEGLKFMVYLQKENIIDESGMPKERFSAEFPKEGPSILRIQQVVRGDSAAYFCASSPGRNRPYEQYFGPGTRLTVT.

V is TRBV9 and J is TRBJ2-7; 7 bases line up with TRBD1. Unmatched junction bases numbered 7, after V lost 0 bases and J lost 7 bases. The germline V gene encodes CDR1 SGDLS and CDR2 YYNGEE. The CDR3 runs 14 residues. The CDR3, as DNA: TGTGCCAGCAGCGTAGACCGGGACAGCGTTGAGCAGTACTTC. Its protein is CASSVDRDSVEQYF.

The CDR3 DNA reads TGTGCCAGCGGGTTACAGGGTACCGCAGATACGCAGTATTTT. Translation gives CASGLQGTADTQYF. The chain links TRBV2 to TRBJ2-3; D might be TRBD1 (6 bases). Germline V gene lookup returns CDR1 SNHLY and CDR2 FYNNEI. The V and J ends lost 8 bases and 4 bases respectively, with 16 bases between them. The length of the CDR3 is 14 residues.

The gene calls are TRBV2 and TRBJ2-1; 11 bases map to TRBD2. Germline-derived CDR1 and CDR2 are SNHLY and FYNNEI. The V and J ends lost 10 bases and 3 bases, in that order; junction bases with no gene match: 8. This CDR3 contains 15 residues. The CDR3: CAIRGGLADYNEQFF. The CDR3 coding sequence is TGTGCCATTCGCGGGGGACTAGCGGACTACAATGAGCAGTTCTTC.

A single count supports this clone. The chain employs TRBV30 and TRBJ2-7; the D gene is possibly TRBD2 (6 bases). V was pared by 0 bases and J by 4 bases, with 13 bases between. The germline V gene encodes CDR1 GTSNPN and CDR2 SVGIG (reference sequence). This CDR3 spans 14 amino acids. Written as DNA, the CDR3 is TGTGCCTGGAGTGTAGTCGGCGGGACTTACGAGCAGTACTTC. Protein product: CAWSVVGGTYEQYF.

The genes are TRBV18 and TRBJ2-3, with TRBD2 matching over 14 bases. This CDR3 has 19 residues. CDR1 is KGHSH, CDR2 LQKENI, per germline. V shed 3 bases and J 5 bases; nucleotides not matched to a gene: 13. This chain's CDR3 is CASSPLGLAGEPRGDTQYF. Here the CDR3 DNA reads TGTGCCAGCTCACCCCTGGGACTAGCGGGGGAACCGCGTGGAGATACGCAGTATTTT.

The chain has TRBV4-1 and TRBJ1-4; 9 nucleotides match TRBD1. Germline V gene sequence: CDR1 MGHRA, CDR2 YSYEKL. CDR3 length: 17 amino acids. The J segment lost 2 bases and the V segment lost 1 base, leaving 5 bases of the junction unmatched. CDR3 protein: CASSQGTGARTNEKLFF. CDR3 DNA sequence: TGCGCCAGCAGCCAAGGGACAGGGGCGAGGACTAATGAAAAACTGTTTTTT.

This chain joins TRBV4-1 and TRBJ2-7; perhaps TRBD1 as D (6 bases). The CDR3 is 14 residues long. CDR1 is MGHRA and CDR2 is YSYEKL in the germline V gene. The germline V and J ends were trimmed by 1 base and 6 bases, with 13 bases remaining between them. The CDR3 spells CASSQVPGVGEQYF. The DNA of the CDR3 is TGCGCCAGCAGCCAAGTTCCAGGGGTTGGCGAGCAGTACTTC.

Only a few counts were recorded for this clone. The rearrangement uses TRBV6-5 and TRBJ1-2; tentative D call: TRBD1 (5 bases). The CDR3 spans 13 residues. The V and J ends lost 4 bases and 5 bases respectively, with 11 bases between them. The germline gives CDR1 MNHEY, CDR2 SVGAGI. The DNA for the CDR3 is TGTGCCAGCAGTTCAATAGGGGATTATGGCTACACCTTC. It specifies CASSSIGDYGYTF.

V and J are TRBV7-2 and TRBJ2-7; 7 nucleotides agree with TRBD1. The CDR3 has 14 amino acids. The V gene's germline CDR1 is SGHTA and CDR2 FQGNSA. V shed 1 base and J 6 bases; nucleotides not matched to a gene: 6. As DNA, the CDR3 is TGTGCCAGCAGCTTAGGGGGGACAGCGGCCGAGCAGTACTTC. This codes for CASSLGGTAAEQYF.

The V call is TRBV5-4, the J call TRBJ1-1, with D unresolved. The germline gives CDR1 SGHNT, CDR2 YYREEE (reference sequence). The CDR3 is 14 amino acids. Trimming left V 0 bases short and J 0 bases short, with 6 bases between. DNA of the CDR3: TGTGCCAGCAGCTTGGCACGGTTGAACACTGAAGCTTTCTTT. Its protein product is CASSLARLNTEAFF.